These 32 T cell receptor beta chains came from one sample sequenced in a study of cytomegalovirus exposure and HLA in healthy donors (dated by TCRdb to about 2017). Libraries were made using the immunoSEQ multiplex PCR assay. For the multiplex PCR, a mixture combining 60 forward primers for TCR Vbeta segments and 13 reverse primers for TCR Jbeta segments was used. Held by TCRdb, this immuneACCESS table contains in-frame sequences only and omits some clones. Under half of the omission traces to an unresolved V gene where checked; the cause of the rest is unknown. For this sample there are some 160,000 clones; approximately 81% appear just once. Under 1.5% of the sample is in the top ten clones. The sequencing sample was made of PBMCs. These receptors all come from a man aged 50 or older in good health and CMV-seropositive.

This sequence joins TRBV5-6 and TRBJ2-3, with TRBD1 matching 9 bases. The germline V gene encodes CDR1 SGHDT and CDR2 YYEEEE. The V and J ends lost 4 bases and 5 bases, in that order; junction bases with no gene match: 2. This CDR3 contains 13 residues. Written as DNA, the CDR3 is TGTGCCAGCAGCCGGGACAGGGTAGATACGCAGTATTTT. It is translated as CASSRDRVDTQYF. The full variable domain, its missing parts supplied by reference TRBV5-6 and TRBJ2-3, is DAGVTQSPTHLIKTRGQQVTLRCSPKSGHDTVSWYQQALGQGPQFIFQYYEEEERQRGNFPDRFSGHQFPNYSSELNVNALLLGDSALYLCASSRDRVDTQYFGPGTRLTVL.

The CDR3 nucleotides are TGTGCCAGCAGCGTAGAGGGGAGCGGGAGAGAAGAGCAGTTCTTC. It codes for CASSVEGSGREEQFF. This chain connects TRBV9 to TRBJ2-1, with 8 bases aligning to TRBD2. Germline assignment: CDR1 SGDLS and CDR2 YYNGEE. The junction had 9 bases not matched to a gene; V was cut back by 0 bases and J by 10 bases. The CDR3 extends over 15 amino acids.

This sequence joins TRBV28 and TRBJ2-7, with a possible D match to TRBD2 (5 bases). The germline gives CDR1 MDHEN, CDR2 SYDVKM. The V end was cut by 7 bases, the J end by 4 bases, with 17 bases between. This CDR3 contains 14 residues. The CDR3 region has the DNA TGTGCCAGCACCCCTGGCACTAGTCGTTACGAGCAGTACTTC. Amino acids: CASTPGTSRYEQYF. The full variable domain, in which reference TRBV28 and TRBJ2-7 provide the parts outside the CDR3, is DVKVTQSSRYLVKRTGEKVFLECVQDMDHENMFWYRQDPGLGLRLIYFSYDVKMKEKGDIPEGYSVSREKKERFSLILESASTNQTSMYLCASTPGTSRYEQYFGPGTRLTVT.

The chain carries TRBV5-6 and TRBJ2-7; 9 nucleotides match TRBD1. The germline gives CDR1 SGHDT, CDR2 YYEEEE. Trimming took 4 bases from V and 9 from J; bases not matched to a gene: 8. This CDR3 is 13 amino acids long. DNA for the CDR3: TGTGCCAGCAGCCCCGGGACAGGGCTGGGGCAGTACTTC. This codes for CASSPGTGLGQYF.

CDR3 nucleotide sequence: TGTGCCAGCTCCAACCCCGGGACAGGGACCTACGAGCAGTACTTC. Protein: CASSNPGTGTYEQYF. The chain joins TRBV7-9 to TRBJ2-7; 9 bases map to TRBD1. V shed 8 bases, J shed 2 bases, and the junction held 10 bases outside the gene matches. CDR3 length: 15 amino acids. The germline CDR1 and CDR2 sequences are SEHNR and FQNEAQ (reference sequence).

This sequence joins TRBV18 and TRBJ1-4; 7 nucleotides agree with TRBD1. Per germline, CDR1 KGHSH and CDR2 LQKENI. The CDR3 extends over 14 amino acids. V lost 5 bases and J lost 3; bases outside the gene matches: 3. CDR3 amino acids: CASSETGPNEKLFF. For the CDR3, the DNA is TGTGCCAGCTCAGAGACAGGGCCTAATGAAAAACTGTTTTTT.

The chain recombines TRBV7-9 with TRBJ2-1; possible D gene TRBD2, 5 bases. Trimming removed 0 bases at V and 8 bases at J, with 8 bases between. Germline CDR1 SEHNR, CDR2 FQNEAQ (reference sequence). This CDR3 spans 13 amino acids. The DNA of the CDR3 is TGTGCCAGCAGCTTAGCGGAGGTTTATGAGCAGTTCTTC. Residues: CASSLAEVYEQFF.

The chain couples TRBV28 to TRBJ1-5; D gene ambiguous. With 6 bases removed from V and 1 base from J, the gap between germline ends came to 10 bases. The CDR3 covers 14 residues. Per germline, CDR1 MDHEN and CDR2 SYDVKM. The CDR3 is CASREDLSNQPQHF. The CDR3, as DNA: TGTGCCAGCAGGGAGGACCTGAGCAATCAGCCCCAGCATTTT.

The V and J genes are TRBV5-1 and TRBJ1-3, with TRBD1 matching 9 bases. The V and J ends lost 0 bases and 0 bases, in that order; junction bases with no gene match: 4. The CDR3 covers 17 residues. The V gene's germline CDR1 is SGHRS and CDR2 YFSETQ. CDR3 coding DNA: TGCGCCAGCAGCTTGGACCGGGACAGGGCCTCTGGAAACACCATATATTTT. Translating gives CASSLDRDRASGNTIYF.

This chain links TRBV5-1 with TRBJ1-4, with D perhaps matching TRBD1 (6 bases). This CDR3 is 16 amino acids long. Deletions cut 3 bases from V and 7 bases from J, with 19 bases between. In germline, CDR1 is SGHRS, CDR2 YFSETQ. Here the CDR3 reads CASSSNSLGASEKLFF. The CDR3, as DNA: TGCGCCAGCAGCTCGAACTCCCTGGGGGCTAGTGAAAAACTGTTTTTT.

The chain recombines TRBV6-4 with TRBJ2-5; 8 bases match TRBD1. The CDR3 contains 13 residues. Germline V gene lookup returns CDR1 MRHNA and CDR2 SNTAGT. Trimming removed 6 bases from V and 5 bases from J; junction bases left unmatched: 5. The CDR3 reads CASSRGLGETQYF. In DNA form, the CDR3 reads TGTGCCAGCAGCAGGGGGCTGGGGGAGACCCAGTACTTC.

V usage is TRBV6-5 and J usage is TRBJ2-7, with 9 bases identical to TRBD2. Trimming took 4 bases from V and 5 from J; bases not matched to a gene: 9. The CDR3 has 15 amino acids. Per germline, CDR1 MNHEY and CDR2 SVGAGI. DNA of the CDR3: TGTGCCAGCAGTTTCCTTAGCGGGAGAAGCCACGAGCAGTACTTC. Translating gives CASSFLSGRSHEQYF.

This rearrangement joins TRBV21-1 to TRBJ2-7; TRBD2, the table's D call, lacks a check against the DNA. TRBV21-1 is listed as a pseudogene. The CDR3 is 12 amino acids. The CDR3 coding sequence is TGTGCCAGCAGCAAACTAGCCTACGAGCAGTACTTC. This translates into CASSKLAYEQYF.

CDR3 sequence: CASSKSTSGGYEQYF. CDR3 nucleotides: TGTGCCAGCAGTAAATCGACTAGCGGGGGCTACGAGCAGTACTTC. The chain couples TRBV6-1 to TRBJ2-7, with 12 bases identical to TRBD2. This CDR3 comprises 15 residues. V lost 5 bases and J lost 3; bases outside the gene matches: 5. CDR1 MNHNS and CDR2 SASEGT come from the germline V gene.

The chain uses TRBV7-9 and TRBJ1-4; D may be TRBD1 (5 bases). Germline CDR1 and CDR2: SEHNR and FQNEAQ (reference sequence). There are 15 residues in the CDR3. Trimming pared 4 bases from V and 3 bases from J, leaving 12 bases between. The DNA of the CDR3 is TGTGCCAGCAGCTCCCGCGGGGGTGCTAATGAAAAACTGTTTTTT. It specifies CASSSRGGANEKLFF.

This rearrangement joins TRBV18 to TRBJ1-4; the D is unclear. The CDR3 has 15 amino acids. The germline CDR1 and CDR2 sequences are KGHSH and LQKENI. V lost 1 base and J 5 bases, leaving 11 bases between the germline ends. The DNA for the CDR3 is TGTGCCAGCTCACCACTTTTAGCCCCAAATGAAAAACTGTTTTTT. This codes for CASSPLLAPNEKLFF.

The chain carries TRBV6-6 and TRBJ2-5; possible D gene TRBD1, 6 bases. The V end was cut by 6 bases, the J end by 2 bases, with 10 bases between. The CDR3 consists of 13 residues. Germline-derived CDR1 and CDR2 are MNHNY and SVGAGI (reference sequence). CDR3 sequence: CASSRQEQETQYF. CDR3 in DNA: TGTGCCAGCAGCCGACAGGAGCAAGAGACCCAGTACTTC.

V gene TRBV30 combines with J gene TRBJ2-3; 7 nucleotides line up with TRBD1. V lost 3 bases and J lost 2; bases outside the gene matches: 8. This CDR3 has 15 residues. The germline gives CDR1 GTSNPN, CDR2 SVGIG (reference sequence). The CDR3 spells CAWRATGLDTDTQYF. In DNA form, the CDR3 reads TGTGCCTGGAGAGCGACAGGGCTGGACACAGATACGCAGTATTTT. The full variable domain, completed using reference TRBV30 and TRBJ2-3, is SQTIHQWPATLVQPVGSPLSLECTVEGTSNPNLYWYRQAAGRGLQLLFYSVGIGQISSEVPQNLSASRPQDRQFILSSKKLLLSDSGFYLCAWRATGLDTDTQYFGPGTRLTVL.

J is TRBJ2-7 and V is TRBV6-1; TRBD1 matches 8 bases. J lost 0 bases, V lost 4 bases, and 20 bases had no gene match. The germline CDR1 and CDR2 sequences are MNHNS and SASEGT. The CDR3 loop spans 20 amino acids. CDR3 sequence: CASSASFGTRDRLLSYEQYF. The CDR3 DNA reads TGTGCCAGCAGTGCATCCTTCGGGACCCGGGACAGGCTGCTCTCCTACGAGCAGTACTTC.

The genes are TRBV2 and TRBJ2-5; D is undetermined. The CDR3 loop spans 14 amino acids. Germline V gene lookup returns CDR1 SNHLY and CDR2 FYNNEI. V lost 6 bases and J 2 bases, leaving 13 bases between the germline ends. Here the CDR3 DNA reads TGTGCCAGCAGCCGACTGAACTCGCAAGAGACCCAGTACTTC. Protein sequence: CASSRLNSQETQYF.

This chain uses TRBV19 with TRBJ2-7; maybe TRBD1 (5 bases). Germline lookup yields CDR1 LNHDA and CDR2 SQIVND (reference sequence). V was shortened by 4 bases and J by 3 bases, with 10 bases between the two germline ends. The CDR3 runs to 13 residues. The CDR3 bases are TGTGCCAGTAGTAAAACAGGTAACTACGAGCAGTACTTC. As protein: CASSKTGNYEQYF.

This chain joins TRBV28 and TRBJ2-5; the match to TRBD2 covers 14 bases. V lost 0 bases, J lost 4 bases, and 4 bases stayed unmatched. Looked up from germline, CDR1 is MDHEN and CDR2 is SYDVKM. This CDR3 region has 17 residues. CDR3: CASSLWGTSGGGETQYF. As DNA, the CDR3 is TGTGCCAGCAGTTTATGGGGGACTAGCGGGGGTGGAGAGACCCAGTACTTC. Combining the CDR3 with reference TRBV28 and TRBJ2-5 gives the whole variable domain DVKVTQSSRYLVKRTGEKVFLECVQDMDHENMFWYRQDPGLGLRLIYFSYDVKMKEKGDIPEGYSVSREKKERFSLILESASTNQTSMYLCASSLWGTSGGGETQYFGPGTRLLVL.

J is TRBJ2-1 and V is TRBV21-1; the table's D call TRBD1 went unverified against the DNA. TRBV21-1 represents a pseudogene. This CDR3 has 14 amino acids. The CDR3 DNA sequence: TGTGCCACCTCGCCGGGCAGGGGGTGCAATGAGCAGTTCTTC. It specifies CATSPGRGCNEQFF.

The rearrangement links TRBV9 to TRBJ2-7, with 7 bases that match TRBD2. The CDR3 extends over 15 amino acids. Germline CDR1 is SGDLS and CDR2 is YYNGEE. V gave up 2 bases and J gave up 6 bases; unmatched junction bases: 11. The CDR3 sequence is CASSVQAGTGGEQYF. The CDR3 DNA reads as TGTGCCAGCAGCGTTCAAGCCGGGACGGGGGGCGAGCAGTACTTC.

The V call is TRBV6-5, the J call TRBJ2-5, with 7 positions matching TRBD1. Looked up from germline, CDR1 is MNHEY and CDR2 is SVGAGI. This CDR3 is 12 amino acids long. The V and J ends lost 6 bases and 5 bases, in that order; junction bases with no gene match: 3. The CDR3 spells CASRLQGETQYF. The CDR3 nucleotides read TGTGCCAGCAGACTACAGGGGGAGACCCAGTACTTC.

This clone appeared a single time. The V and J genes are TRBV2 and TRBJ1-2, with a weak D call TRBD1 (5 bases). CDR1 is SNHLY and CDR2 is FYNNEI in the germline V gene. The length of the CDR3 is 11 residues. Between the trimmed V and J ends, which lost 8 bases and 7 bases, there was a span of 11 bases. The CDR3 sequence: CASGGRGGYTF. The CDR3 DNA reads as TGTGCCAGCGGCGGGAGGGGTGGCTACACCTTC.

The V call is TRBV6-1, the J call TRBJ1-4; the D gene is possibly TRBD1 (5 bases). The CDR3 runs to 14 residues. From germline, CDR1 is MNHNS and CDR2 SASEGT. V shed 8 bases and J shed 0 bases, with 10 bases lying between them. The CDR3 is CASEGDSTNEKLFF. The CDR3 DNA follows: TGTGCCAGCGAAGGGGACTCAACTAATGAAAAACTGTTTTTT.

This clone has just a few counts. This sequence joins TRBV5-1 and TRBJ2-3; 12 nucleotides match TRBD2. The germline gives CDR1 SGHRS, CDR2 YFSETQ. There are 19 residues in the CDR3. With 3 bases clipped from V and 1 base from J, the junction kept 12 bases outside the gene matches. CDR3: CASSSGLAGSSWGTDTQYF. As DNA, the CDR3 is TGCGCCAGCAGCTCGGGACTAGCGGGTTCTTCTTGGGGCACAGATACGCAGTATTTT.

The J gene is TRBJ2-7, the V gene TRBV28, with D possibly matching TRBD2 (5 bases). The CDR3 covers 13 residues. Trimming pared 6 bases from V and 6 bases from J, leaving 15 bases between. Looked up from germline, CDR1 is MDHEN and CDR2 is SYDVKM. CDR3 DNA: TGTGCCAGCAGGGTAGGACTTTTCCCCGAGCAGTACTTC. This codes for CASRVGLFPEQYF. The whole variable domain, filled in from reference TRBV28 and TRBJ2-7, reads DVKVTQSSRYLVKRTGEKVFLECVQDMDHENMFWYRQDPGLGLRLIYFSYDVKMKEKGDIPEGYSVSREKKERFSLILESASTNQTSMYLCASRVGLFPEQYFGPGTRLTVT.

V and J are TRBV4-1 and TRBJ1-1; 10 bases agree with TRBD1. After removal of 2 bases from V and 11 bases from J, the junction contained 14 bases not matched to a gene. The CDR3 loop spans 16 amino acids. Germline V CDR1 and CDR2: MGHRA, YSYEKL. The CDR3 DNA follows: TGCGCCAGCAGCCAACCGGGACAGGGGCCGCTGACGGGGGCTTTCTTT. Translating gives CASSQPGQGPLTGAFF.

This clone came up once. The CDR3 sequence: CASSWDFMNTEAFF. The CDR3 DNA reads as TGTGCCAGCAGCTGGGACTTCATGAACACTGAAGCTTTCTTT. V and J are TRBV2 and TRBJ1-1; D perhaps matches TRBD1 (5 bases). The CDR3 runs to 14 residues. Trimming took 6 bases from V and 0 from J, leaving 11 bases between them. Germline CDR1 and CDR2: SNHLY and FYNNEI.

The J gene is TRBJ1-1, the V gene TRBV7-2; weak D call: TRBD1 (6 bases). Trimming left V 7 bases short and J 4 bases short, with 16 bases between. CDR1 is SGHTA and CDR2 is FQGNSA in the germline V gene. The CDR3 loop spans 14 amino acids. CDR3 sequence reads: CASTRGGSATEAFF. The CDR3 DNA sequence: TGTGCCAGCACCCGAGGGGGATCGGCCACTGAAGCTTTCTTT.